This section outlines one T cell receptor (beta chain) sequence together with its context. Trimming at V came to 4 bases and at J to 7 bases, leaving 15 bases not matched to a gene. CDR3 length: 16 amino acids. Germline V gives CDR1 LGHDT, CDR2 YNNKEL (reference sequence). Constant-segment primers served in 5'RACE that generated TCR alpha and TCR beta cDNA libraries bearing sample barcodes and UMIs. MiXCR was run by TCRdb on the 5' RACE reads, yielding one entry per CDR3 protein. This table has hundreds of thousands of distinct CDR3 sequences, 18% appearing once. This sample is drawn from a study of T-cell memory formation after mild COVID-19. Overall study: Clusters were largely donor specific.

Material for sequencing was PBMCs or a T cell subset sorted from them (not recorded which). The sequence was collected from an adult woman who had mild COVID-19 (a few samples of this study predate the infection). Cell type and time point are not known. The rearrangement joins TRBV3-1 to TRBJ1-1; 7 bases line up with TRBD1. The CDR3 DNA reads TGTGCCAGCAGCCCCCAAGGGGGCCTGGTTGACCTTGAAGCTTTCTTT. Amino acids: CASSPQGGLVDLEAFF.